Listed below are T cell receptor beta chains from one sample, sequenced in a study of blood T cell repertoires in COVID-19. Sequencing was performed with immunoSEQ multiplex PCR; in TCRdb, only in-frame clones are kept and a portion is missing. The repertoire holds about 250,000 clones, with roughly 90% as singletons. Material: peripheral blood. The receptors here all came from a woman in her thirties or forties who had recovered from COVID-19. CDR3s include the opening cysteine and the closing phenylalanine or tryptophan. D genes are given only for firm matches. The listing skips clone size in some rows; elsewhere it reads once, few, many or a size class.

>TRBD1|TRBV28|-|TRBJ2-5
CASSLGGRQETQYF
TGTGCCAGCAGCCTAGGGGGCCGGCAAGAGACCCAGTACTTC
>-|TRBV7-3|-|TRBJ1-2
CASSLQGGNYGYTF
TGTGCCAGCAGCCTCCAGGGAGGTAACTATGGCTACACCTTC
>TRBD1|TRBV28|-|TRBJ1-5
CASSLQTGVNQPQHF
TGTGCCAGCAGTTTACAGACAGGGGTTAATCAGCCCCAGCATTTT
>TRBD1|TRBV2|-|TRBJ1-6
CASRLDRALDSPLHF
TGTGCCAGCAGACTAGACAGGGCTCTGGATTCACCCCTCCACTTT
>-|TRBV19|-|TRBJ1-3
CASTSLNTIYF
TGTGCCAGTACCTCGTTAAACACCATATATTTT
>TRBD2|TRBV7-9|once|TRBJ2-1
CASSWGLADNEQFF
TGTGCCAGCAGCTGGGGACTAGCGGACAATGAGCAGTTCTTC
>-|TRBV10-3|few|TRBJ1-1
CAISDPGREAFF
TGTGCCATCAGTGACCCAGGCAGGGAAGCTTTCTTT
>TRBD1|TRBV5-1|-|TRBJ1-5
CASSLAGTDESQPQHF
TGCGCCAGCAGCTTGGCCGGGACAGACGAATCCCAGCCCCAGCATTTT
>-|TRBV11-3|-|TRBJ2-5
CASSFSGSPGQETQYF
TGTGCCAGCAGCTTTTCGGGTAGCCCCGGCCAAGAGACCCAGTACTTC
>-|TRBV5-1|-|TRBJ1-5
CASSPDWGDNQPQHF
TGCGCCAGCAGCCCCGACTGGGGAGATAATCAGCCCCAGCATTTT
>TRBD1|TRBV27|-|TRBJ2-2
CASKLDRGNTGELFF
TGTGCCAGCAAGTTGGACAGGGGAAACACCGGGGAGCTGTTTTTT
>TRBD2|TRBV4-1|once|TRBJ2-5
CASSQDRTSGQETQYF
TGCGCCAGCAGCCAAGATCGTACTAGCGGACAAGAGACCCAGTACTTC
>TRBD2|TRBV3-1/TRBV3-2|-|TRBJ2-1
CASSPRAGGSSYNEQFF
TGTGCCAGCAGCCCACGAGCGGGGGGGAGCTCCTACAATGAGCAGTTCTTC
>-|TRBV4-1|-|TRBJ2-2
CASSQGKPWELFF
TGCGCCAGCAGCCAAGGCAAGCCTTGGGAGCTGTTTTTT
>TRBD1|TRBV6-5|few|TRBJ2-2
CASSLTGAGGELFF
TGTGCCAGCAGTCTGACAGGGGCGGGCGGGGAGCTGTTTTTT
>-|TRBV19|once|TRBJ2-4
CASSSDRTLLNIQYF
TGTGCCAGTAGTTCCGACAGGACTCTCTTGAACATTCAGTACTTC
>TRBD2|TRBV5-1|-|TRBJ2-1
CASSLEGGRAGEQFF
TGCGCCAGCAGCTTGGAAGGCGGGAGGGCCGGTGAGCAGTTCTTC
>-|TRBV15|-|TRBJ1-2
CATSSGIGGAANYGYTF
TGTGCCACCAGCAGTGGAATAGGGGGGGCCGCTAACTATGGCTACACCTTC
>TRBD2|TRBV3-1/TRBV3-2|-|TRBJ2-7
CASSQIAGGYEQYF
TGTGCCAGCAGCCAAATAGCGGGAGGGTACGAGCAGTACTTC
>-|TRBV19|-|TRBJ2-2
CASSRGWELFF
TGTGCCAGTAGCCGAGGTTGGGAGCTGTTTTTT
>TRBD2|TRBV15|-|TRBJ2-7
CATSRVAGNLYEQYF
TGTGCCACCAGCAGAGTAGCGGGAAACCTCTACGAGCAGTACTTC
>TRBD2|TRBV10-3|-|TRBJ2-3
CAISEASGRGGDTQYF
TGTGCCATCAGTGAGGCTAGCGGGAGAGGTGGGGATACGCAGTATTTT
>TRBD1|TRBV2|-|TRBJ2-5
CASSERQGDLETQYF
TGTGCCAGCAGTGAAAGGCAGGGGGACCTAGAGACCCAGTACTTC
>TRBD1|TRBV9|-|TRBJ2-5
CASSPRGQGRETQYF
TGTGCCAGCAGCCCGCGGGGACAGGGCCGAGAGACCCAGTACTTC
>-|TRBV2|few|TRBJ2-5
CASSELVSAGKQETQYF
TGTGCCAGCAGTGAACTCGTGAGTGCGGGAAAGCAAGAGACCCAGTACTTC
>-|TRBV5-1|-|TRBJ2-6
CASSLDPQGSGANVLTF
TGCGCCAGCAGCTTGGATCCCCAGGGGTCTGGGGCCAACGTCCTGACTTTC
>TRBD2|TRBV4-2|-|TRBJ2-5
CASSQVELAGYGGAQYF
TGTGCCAGCAGCCAAGTCGAACTAGCGGGGTATGGAGGGGCCCAGTACTTC